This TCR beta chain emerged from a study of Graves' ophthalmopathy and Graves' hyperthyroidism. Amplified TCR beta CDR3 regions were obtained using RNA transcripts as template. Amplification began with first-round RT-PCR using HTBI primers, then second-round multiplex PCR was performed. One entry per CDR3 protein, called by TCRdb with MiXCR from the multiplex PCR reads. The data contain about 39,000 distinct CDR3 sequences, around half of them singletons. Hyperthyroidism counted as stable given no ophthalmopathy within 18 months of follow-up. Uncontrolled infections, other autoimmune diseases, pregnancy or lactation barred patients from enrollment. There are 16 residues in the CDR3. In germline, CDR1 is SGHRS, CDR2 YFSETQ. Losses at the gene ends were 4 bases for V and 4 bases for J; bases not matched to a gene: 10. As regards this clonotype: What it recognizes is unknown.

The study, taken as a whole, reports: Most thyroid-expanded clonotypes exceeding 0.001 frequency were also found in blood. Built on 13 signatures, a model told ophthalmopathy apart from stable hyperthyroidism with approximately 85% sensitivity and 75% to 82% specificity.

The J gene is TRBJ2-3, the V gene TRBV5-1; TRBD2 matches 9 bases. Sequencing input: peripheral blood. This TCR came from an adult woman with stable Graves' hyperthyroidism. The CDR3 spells CASSPGVAGEADTQYF. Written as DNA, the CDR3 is TGCGCCAGCAGCCCCGGGGTAGCGGGAGAGGCAGATACGCAGTATTTT.